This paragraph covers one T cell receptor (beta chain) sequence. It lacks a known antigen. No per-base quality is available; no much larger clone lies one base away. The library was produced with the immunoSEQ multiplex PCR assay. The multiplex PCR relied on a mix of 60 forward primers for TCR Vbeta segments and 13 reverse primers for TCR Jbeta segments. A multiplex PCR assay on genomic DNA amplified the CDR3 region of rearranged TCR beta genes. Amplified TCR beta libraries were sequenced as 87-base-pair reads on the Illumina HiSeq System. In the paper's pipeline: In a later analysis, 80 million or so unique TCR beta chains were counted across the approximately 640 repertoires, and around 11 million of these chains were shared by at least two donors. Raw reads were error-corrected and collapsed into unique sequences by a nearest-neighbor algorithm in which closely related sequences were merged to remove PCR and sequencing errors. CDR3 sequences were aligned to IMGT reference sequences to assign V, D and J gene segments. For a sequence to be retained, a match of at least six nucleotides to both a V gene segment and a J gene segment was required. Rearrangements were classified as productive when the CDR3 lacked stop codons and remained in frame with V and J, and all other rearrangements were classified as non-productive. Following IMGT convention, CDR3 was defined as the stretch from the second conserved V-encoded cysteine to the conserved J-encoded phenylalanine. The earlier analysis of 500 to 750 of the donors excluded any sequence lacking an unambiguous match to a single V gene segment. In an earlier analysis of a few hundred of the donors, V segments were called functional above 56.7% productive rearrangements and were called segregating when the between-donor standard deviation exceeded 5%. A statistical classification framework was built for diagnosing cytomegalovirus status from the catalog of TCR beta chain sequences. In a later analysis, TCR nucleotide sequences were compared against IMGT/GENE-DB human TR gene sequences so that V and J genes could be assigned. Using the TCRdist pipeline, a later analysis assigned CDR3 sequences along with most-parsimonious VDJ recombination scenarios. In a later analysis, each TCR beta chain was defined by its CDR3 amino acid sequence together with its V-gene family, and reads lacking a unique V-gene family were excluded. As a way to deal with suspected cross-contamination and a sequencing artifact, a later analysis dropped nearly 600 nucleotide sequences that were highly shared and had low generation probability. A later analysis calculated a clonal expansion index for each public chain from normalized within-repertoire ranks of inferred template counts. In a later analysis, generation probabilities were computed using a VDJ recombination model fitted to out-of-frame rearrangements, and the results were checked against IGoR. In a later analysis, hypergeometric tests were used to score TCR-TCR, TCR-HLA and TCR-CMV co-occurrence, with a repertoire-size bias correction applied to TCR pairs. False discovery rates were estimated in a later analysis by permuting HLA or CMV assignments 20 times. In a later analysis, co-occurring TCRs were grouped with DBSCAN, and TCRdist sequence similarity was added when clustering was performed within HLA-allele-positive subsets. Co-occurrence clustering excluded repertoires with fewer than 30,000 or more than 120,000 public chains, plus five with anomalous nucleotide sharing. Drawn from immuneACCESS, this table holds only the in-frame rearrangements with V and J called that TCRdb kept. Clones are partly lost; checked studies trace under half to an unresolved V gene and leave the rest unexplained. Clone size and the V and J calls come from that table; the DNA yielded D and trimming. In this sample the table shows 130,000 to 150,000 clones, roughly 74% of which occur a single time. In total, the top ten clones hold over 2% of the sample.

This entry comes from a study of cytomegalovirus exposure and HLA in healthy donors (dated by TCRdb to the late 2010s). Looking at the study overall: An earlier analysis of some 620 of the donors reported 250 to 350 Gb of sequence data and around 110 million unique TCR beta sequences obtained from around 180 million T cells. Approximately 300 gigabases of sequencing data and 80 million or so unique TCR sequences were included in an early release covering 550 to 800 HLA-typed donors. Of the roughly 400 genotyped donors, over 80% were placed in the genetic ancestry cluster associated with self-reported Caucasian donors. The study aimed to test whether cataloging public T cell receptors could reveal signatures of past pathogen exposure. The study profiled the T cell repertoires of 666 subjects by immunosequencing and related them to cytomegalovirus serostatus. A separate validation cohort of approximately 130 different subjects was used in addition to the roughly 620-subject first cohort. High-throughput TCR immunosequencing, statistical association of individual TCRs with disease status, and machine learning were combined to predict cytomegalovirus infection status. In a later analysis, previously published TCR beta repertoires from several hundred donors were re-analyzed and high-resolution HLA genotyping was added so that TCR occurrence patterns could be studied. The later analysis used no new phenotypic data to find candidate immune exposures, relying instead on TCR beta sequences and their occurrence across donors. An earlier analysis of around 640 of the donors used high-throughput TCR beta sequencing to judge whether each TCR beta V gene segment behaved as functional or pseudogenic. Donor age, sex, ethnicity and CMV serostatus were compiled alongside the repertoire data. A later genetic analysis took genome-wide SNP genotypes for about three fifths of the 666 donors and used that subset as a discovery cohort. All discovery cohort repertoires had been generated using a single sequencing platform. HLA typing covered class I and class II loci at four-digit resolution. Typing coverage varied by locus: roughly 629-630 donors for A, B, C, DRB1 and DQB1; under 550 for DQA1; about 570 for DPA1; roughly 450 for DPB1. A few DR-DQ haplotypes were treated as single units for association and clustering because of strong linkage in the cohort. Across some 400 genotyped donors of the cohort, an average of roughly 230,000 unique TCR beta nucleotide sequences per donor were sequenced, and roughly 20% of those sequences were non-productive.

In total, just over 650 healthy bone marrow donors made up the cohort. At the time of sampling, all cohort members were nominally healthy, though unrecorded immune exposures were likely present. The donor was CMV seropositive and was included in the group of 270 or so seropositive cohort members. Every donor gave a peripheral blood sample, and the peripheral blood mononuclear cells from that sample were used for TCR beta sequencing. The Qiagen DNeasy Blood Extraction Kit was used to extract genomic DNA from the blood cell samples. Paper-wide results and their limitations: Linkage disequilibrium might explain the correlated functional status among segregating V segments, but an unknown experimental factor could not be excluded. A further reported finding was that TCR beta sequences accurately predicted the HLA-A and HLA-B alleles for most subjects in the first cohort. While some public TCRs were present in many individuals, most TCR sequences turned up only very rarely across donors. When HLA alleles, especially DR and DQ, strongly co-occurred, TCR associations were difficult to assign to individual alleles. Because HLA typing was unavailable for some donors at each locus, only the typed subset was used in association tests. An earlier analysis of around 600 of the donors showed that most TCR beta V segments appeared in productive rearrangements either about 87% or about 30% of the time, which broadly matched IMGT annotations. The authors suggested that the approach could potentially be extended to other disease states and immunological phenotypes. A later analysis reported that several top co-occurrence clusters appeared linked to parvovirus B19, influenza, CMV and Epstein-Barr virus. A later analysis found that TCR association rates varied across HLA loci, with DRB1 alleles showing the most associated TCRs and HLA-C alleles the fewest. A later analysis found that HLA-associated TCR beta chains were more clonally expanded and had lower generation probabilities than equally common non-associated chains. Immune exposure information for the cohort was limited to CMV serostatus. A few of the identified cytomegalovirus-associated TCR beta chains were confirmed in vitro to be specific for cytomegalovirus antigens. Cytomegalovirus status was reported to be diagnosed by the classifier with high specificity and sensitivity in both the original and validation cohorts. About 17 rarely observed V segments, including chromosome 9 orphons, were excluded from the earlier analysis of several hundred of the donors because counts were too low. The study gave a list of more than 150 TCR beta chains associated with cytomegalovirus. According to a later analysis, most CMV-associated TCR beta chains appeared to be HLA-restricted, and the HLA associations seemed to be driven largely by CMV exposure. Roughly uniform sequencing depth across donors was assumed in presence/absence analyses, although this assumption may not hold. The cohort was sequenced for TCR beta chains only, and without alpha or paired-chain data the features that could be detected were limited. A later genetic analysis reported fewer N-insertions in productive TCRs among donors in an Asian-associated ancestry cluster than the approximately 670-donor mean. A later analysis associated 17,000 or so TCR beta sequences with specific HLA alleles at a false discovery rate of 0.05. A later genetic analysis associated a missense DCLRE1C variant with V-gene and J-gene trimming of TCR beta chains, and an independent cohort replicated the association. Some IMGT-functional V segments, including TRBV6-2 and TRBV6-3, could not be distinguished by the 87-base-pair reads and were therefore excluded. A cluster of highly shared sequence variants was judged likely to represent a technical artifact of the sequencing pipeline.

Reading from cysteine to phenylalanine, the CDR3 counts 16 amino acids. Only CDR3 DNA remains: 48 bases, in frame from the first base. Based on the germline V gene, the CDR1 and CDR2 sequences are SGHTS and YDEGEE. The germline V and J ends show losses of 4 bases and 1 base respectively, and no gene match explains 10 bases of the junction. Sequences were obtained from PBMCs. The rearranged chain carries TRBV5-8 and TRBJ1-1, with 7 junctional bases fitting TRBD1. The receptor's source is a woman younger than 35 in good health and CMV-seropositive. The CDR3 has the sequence CASSIRVGGKNTEAFF. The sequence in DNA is TGTGCCAGCAGCATACGGGTAGGGGGCAAGAACACTGAAGCTTTCTTT.